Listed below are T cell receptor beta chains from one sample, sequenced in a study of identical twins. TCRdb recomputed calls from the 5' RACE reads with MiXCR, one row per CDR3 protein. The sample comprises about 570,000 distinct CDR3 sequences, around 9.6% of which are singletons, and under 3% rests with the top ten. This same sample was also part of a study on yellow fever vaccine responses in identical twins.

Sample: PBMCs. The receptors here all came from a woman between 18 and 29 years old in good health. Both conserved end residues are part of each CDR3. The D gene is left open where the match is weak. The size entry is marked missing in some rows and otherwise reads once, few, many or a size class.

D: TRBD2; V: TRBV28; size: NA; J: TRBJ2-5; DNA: TGTGCCAGCAGGGGTCCGGGGGGACTGGAGACCCAGTACTTC; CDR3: CASRGPGGLETQYF
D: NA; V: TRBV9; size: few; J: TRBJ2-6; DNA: TGTGCCAGCAGCCCAAGGCAGGGGAAAGGGGCCAACGTCCTGACTTTC; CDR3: CASSPRQGKGANVLTF
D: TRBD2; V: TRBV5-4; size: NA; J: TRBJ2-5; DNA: TGTGCCAGCAGCTTGGAAGACGGGGGGGCCGGAGAGACCCAGTACTTC; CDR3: CASSLEDGGAGETQYF
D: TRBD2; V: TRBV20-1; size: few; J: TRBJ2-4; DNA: TGCAGTGCTAGAGTAAGCGGGAGAGGGAACATTCAGTACTTC; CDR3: CSARVSGRGNIQYF
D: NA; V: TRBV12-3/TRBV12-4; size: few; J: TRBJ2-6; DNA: TGTGCCAGCACCATGAATGGGTTCGGAGTAGGGGCCAACGTCCTGACTTTC; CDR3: CASTMNGFGVGANVLTF
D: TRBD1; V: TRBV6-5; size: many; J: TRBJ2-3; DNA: TGTGCCAGCAGTTACGGGACAGGCACAGATACGCAGTATTTT; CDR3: CASSYGTGTDTQYF
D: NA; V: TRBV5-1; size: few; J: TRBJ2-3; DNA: TGCGCCAGCAGCCCAGAACTAGCAGATACGCAGTATTTT; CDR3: CASSPELADTQYF
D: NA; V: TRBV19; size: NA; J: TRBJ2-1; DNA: TGTGCCAGTAGTATACAAGGGACAATGCCAACCGAGCAGTTCTTC; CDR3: CASSIQGTMPTEQFF
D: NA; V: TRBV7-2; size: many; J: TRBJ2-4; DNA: TGTGCCAGCAGCTCTGGGGGGGCCCGAGCCAAAAACATTCAGTACTTC; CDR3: CASSSGGARAKNIQYF
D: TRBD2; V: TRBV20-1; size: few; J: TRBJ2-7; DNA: TGCAGTGCTAGAGATTCTAGCGGGGGTTCCTACGAGCAGTACTTC; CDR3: CSARDSSGGSYEQYF
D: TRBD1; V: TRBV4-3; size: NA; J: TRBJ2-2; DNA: TGCGCCAGCAGAGACCTTGGACAGGGGCGGAACACCGGGGAGCTGTTTTTT; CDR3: CASRDLGQGRNTGELFF
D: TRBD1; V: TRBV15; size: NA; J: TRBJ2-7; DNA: TGTGCCACCAGCAGAGGTAGGGGGCTAGACTCCTACGAGCAGTACTTC; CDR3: CATSRGRGLDSYEQYF
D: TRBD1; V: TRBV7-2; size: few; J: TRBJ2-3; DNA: TGTGCCAGCAGCTTCTCCCGGGCACAGGGGGCGGGGGATACGCAGTATTTT; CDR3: CASSFSRAQGAGDTQYF
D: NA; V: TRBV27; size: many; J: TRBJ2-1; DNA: TGTGCCAGCAGCCGACCTGGGAGGGGGGATGAGCAGTTCTTC; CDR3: CASSRPGRGDEQFF
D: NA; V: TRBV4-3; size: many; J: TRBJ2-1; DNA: TGCGCCAGCAGCCAAGAAGTAGCGTGGAATGAGCAGTTCTTC; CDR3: CASSQEVAWNEQFF
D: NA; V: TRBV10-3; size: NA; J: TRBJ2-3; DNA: TGTGCCATCAGTGAGTCGAAACGCGCCCCAGATACGCAGTATTTT; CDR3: CAISESKRAPDTQYF
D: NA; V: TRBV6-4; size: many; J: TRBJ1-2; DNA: TGTGCCAGCAGTGACAGGGGATACTATGGCTACACCTTC; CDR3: CASSDRGYYGYTF
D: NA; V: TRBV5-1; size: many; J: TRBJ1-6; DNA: TGCGCCAGCAGCTCGGGACAAGGATATTCACCCCTCCACTTT; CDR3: CASSSGQGYSPLHF
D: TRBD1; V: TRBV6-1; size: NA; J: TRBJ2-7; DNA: TGTGCCAGCAGTGGACAGGGGATCCACGAGCAGTACTTC; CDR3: CASSGQGIHEQYF
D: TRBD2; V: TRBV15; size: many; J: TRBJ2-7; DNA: TGTGCCACCAGCAGAGAGGCTCCGTCTAGCGGGAGTTCCTACGAGCAGTACTTC; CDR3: CATSREAPSSGSSYEQYF
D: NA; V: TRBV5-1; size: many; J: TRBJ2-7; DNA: TGCGCCAGCAGCTTGGAATACGGGCACTACGAGCAGTACTTC; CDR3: CASSLEYGHYEQYF
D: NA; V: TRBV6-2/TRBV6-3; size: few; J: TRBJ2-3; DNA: TGTGCCAGCAGTAAAGAGGGTTCAAATACGCAGTATTTT; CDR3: CASSKEGSNTQYF
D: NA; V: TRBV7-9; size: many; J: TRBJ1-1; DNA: TGTGCCACCCTTGGAGCCATGAACACTGAAGCTTTCTTT; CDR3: CATLGAMNTEAFF
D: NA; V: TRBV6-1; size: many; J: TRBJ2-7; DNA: TGTGCCAGCATTGAAGGTACTGGGCTCGAGCAGTACTTC; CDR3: CASIEGTGLEQYF
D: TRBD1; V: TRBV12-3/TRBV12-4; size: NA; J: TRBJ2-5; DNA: TGTGCCAGCAGGGACCGGACAGGGCAAGAGACCCAGTACTTC; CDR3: CASRDRTGQETQYF
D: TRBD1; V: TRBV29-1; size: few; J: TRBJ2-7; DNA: TGCAGCGTTACCCGAGCAGGGGGAAGATACGAGCAGTACTTC; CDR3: CSVTRAGGRYEQYF
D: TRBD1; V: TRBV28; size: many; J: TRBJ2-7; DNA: TGTGCCAGCAGTTTCCGGACAGGGATTACCTACGAGCAGTACTTC; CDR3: CASSFRTGITYEQYF
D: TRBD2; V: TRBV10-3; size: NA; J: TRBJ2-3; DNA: TGTGCCATCAGTGAGTCTGGGACTAGCGCAAGGCCCACAGATACGCAGTATTTT; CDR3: CAISESGTSARPTDTQYF
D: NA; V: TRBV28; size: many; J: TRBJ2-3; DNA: TGTGCCAGCCTAAAGGGGGGGATCACAGATACGCAGTATTTT; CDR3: CASLKGGITDTQYF
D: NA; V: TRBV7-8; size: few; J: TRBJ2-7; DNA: TGTGCCAGCAGCTTAGGCAGAGGGGAGACCTACGAGCAGTACTTC; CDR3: CASSLGRGETYEQYF
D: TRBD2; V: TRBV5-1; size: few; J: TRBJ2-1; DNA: TGCGCCAGCAGGCCTACTAGCGGGAGCCGTTCCTACAATGAGCAGTTCTTC; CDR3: CASRPTSGSRSYNEQFF
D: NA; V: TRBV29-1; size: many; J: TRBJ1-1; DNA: TGCAGCGTTGACGACACTGAAGCTTTCTTT; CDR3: CSVDDTEAFF
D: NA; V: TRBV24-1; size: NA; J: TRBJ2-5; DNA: TGTGCCACCAGTGACCCTATGATGGGGGAGACCCAGTACTTC; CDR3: CATSDPMMGETQYF
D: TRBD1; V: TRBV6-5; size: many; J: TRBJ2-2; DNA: TGTGCCAGCAGTTACTCAGGGACAGCGCTCTTCACCGGGGAGCTGTTTTTT; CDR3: CASSYSGTALFTGELFF
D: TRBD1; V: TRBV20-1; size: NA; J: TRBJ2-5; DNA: TGCAGTGCCATAGGACAGGGGCAAGAGACCCAGTACTTC; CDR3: CSAIGQGQETQYF
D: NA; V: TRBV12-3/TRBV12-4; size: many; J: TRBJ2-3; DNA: TGTGCCAGCAGTTCCCTCAGGACTGGGGGAGATACGCAGTATTTT; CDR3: CASSSLRTGGDTQYF
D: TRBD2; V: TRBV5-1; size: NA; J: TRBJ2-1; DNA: TGCGCCAGCAGCATGAGACTAGCGGGGGGCCCCGGGGATGAGCAGTTCTTC; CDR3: CASSMRLAGGPGDEQFF
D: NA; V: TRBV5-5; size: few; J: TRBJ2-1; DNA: TGTGCCAGCAGCTTGTATTATCCCTACAATGAGCAGTTCTTC; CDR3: CASSLYYPYNEQFF
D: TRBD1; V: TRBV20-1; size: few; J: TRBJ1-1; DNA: TGCAGTGCTAGAGAATGGGGGACAGACACTGAAGCTTTCTTT; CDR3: CSAREWGTDTEAFF
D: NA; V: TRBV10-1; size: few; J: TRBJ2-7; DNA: TGCGCCACCCCGGGACCGGACCGTCGCGAGCAGTACTTC; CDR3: CATPGPDRREQYF
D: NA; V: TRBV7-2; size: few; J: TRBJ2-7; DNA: TGTGCCAGCAGCTTAAACCCGAGAAACGAGCAGTACTTC; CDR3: CASSLNPRNEQYF
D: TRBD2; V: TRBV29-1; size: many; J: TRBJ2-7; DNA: TGCAGCGTGGGTGGACTAGCGGGGGAGAGCTCCTACGAGCAGTACTTC; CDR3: CSVGGLAGESSYEQYF
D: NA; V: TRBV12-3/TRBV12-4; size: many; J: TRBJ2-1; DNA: TGTGCCAGCAGAGCCCCAGGGAAGGAGCAGTTCTTC; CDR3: CASRAPGKEQFF
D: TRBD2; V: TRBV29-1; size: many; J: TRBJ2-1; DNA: TGCAGCGTTGACGCGGGGACTAGCCTCGCCGGTGAGCAGTTCTTC; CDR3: CSVDAGTSLAGEQFF
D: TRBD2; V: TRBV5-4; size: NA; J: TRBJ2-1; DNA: TGTGCCAGCAGCCCGCCAGCGGGGGAGTACAATGAGCAGTTCTTC; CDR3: CASSPPAGEYNEQFF
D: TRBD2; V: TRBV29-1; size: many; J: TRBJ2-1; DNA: TGCAGCGTTGAAGTAGGCAGGGGACTAGCGGGAGTCGGGTTCTTC; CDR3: CSVEVGRGLAGVGFF
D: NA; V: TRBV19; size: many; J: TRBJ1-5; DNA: TGTGCCAGTAGTATAAACAGGGATTATCAGCCCCAGCATTTT; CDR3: CASSINRDYQPQHF
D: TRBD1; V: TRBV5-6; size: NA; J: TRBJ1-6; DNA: TGTGCCAGCAGATCACAGGGGAATAGTTCACCCCTCCACTTT; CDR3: CASRSQGNSSPLHF